Each of the 27 T cell receptor beta chains below was sequenced from the same sample in a study of shared clonotypes between healthy human individuals. Sequenced by immunoSEQ multiplex PCR; TCRdb stores in-frame clones only, minus some. The repertoire holds about 710,000 clones, with roughly 72% as singletons. The sequenced sample consisted of memory CD4+ T cells sorted from blood. Stated subset: CD45RA-negative fraction. Source of these receptors: a woman between 25 and 40 years old in good health.

This clone was detected only a few times. The chain couples TRBV6-6 to TRBJ2-2; TRBD2 might be the D (5 bases). V was pared by 5 bases and J by 4 bases, with 14 bases between. From germline, CDR1 is MNHNY and CDR2 SVGAGI (reference sequence). This CDR3 contains 15 residues. As DNA, the CDR3 is TGTGCCAGCAGTGCCCATGGAGGTCGCACCGGGGAGCTGTTTTTT. Protein product: CASSAHGGRTGELFF.

This chain uses TRBV27 with TRBJ2-7, with a possible D match to TRBD1 (5 bases). Looked up from germline, CDR1 is MNHEY and CDR2 is SMNVEV (reference sequence). CDR3 length: 16 residues. Deletions cut 4 bases from V and 2 bases from J, with 18 bases between. The CDR3 loop reads CASSSNTRTKTYEQYF. The CDR3 region has the DNA TGTGCCAGCAGTTCTAATACGAGGACAAAAACCTACGAGCAGTACTTC.

The genes are TRBV10-2 and TRBJ2-3; 10 bases fit TRBD2. Germline values: CDR1 WSHSY, CDR2 SAAADI. There are 15 residues in the CDR3. V was pared by 5 bases and J by 3 bases, with 5 bases of the junction left unmatched. The CDR3 protein is CASSSPAGGTDTQYF. The CDR3 DNA reads TGCGCCAGCAGTTCCCCAGCGGGAGGGACAGATACGCAGTATTTT.

This chain connects TRBV6-1 to TRBJ1-2; no reliable D call. Germline V gene sequence: CDR1 MNHNS, CDR2 SASEGT. Trimming removed 5 bases from V and 0 bases from J, with 10 bases in between. This CDR3 region has 14 residues. In DNA form, the CDR3 reads TGTGCCAGCAGTCAACAGACGACTAACTATGGCTACACCTTC. This translates into CASSQQTTNYGYTF.

The table lists this clone with a few counts. The chain uses TRBV2 and TRBJ2-1, with 7 bases that match TRBD1. Trimming removed 7 bases from V and 7 bases from J; junction bases left unmatched: 13. There are 15 residues in the CDR3. From germline, CDR1 is SNHLY and CDR2 FYNNEI. The CDR3, as DNA: TGTGCCAGCAAACGACAGGGTTCAGGTAAAAATGAGCAGTTCTTC. Its protein product is CASKRQGSGKNEQFF.

This clone appeared once. The CDR3 DNA is TGCGCCAGCAGCTCTGGGTGGGATCAGAACACCGGGGAGCTGTTTTTT. Translated: CASSSGWDQNTGELFF. The V gene is TRBV5-1, the J gene TRBJ2-2, with D unresolved. Germline CDR1 and CDR2: SGHRS and YFSETQ. V lost 3 bases and J 1 base, leaving 13 bases between the germline ends. This CDR3 comprises 16 residues. Full variable domain (rest looked up from reference TRBV5-1 and TRBJ2-2): KAGVTQTPRYLIKTRGQQVTLSCSPISGHRSVSWYQQTPGQGLQFLFEYFSETQRNKGNFPGRFSGRQFSNSRSEMNVSTLELGDSALYLCASSSGWDQNTGELFFGEGSRLTVL.

This clone was seen only once. V is TRBV5-1 and J is TRBJ1-1, with TRBD1 as a possible D gene (5 bases). CDR1 and CDR2 (germline): SGHRS, YFSETQ. The CDR3 contains 14 residues. V lost 2 bases, J lost 4 bases, and 12 bases lay in between. The CDR3 sequence: CASSLWDRSTEAFF. The CDR3 nucleotides read TGCGCCAGCAGCTTATGGGACCGAAGCACTGAAGCTTTCTTT.

The chain recombines TRBV19 with TRBJ2-2; tentative D call: TRBD1 (7 bases). The CDR3 is 16 residues long. V shed 5 bases and J shed 1 base, with 14 bases lying between them. The germline V gene encodes CDR1 LNHDA and CDR2 SQIVND (reference sequence). The CDR3 DNA reads as TGTGCCAGTAGTTCCCAGGGGGGATGGAACACCGGGGAGCTGTTTTTT. It yields the protein CASSSQGGWNTGELFF. The full variable domain, its missing parts supplied by reference TRBV19 and TRBJ2-2, is DGGITQSPKYLFRKEGQNVTLSCEQNLNHDAMYWYRQDPGQGLRLIYYSQIVNDFQKGDIAEGYSVSREKKESFPLTVTSAQKNPTAFYLCASSSQGGWNTGELFFGEGSRLTVL.

This sequence joins TRBV28 and TRBJ1-1, with 8 bases aligning to TRBD1. CDR3 length: 14 amino acids. The V gene's germline CDR1 is MDHEN and CDR2 SYDVKM. V was clipped by 4 bases and J by 3 bases; unmatched bases: 4. The CDR3 DNA reads TGTGCCAGCAGTTCCCAGGGGGCCGACACTGAAGCTTTCTTT. It codes for CASSSQGADTEAFF. Filled out from reference TRBV28 and TRBJ1-1, the complete variable domain reads DVKVTQSSRYLVKRTGEKVFLECVQDMDHENMFWYRQDPGLGLRLIYFSYDVKMKEKGDIPEGYSVSREKKERFSLILESASTNQTSMYLCASSSQGADTEAFFGQGTRLTVV.

The chain is built from TRBV7-9 and TRBJ2-7, with D perhaps TRBD1 or TRBD2 (5 bases each). CDR3 length: 14 residues. Trimming took off 6 bases at V and 0 bases at J, with 12 bases between the two ends. Germline V gene sequence: CDR1 SEHNR, CDR2 FQNEAQ (reference sequence). CDR3 nucleotide sequence: TGTGCCAGCAGACCCGGGACGAACTCCTACGAGCAGTACTTC. This sequence encodes CASRPGTNSYEQYF.

The chain combines TRBV19 with TRBJ1-1; D gene uncertain. The V and J ends lost 5 bases and 1 base respectively, with 8 bases between them. CDR3 length equals 13 residues. CDR1 and CDR2 from the germline V gene are LNHDA and SQIVND (reference sequence). The CDR3 loop reads CASSVVSNTEAFF. The DNA for the CDR3 is TGTGCCAGTAGTGTCGTTTCGAACACTGAAGCTTTCTTT.

The chain couples TRBV5-5 to TRBJ2-7, with a possible D match to TRBD1 (6 bases). The CDR3 totals 15 residues. V was shortened by 4 bases and J by 0 bases, with 14 bases between the two germline ends. CDR1 is SGHKS and CDR2 is YYEKEE in the germline V gene (reference sequence). This chain's CDR3 is CASSLDSYSSYEQYF. The CDR3 nucleotides are TGTGCCAGCAGCCTGGACAGTTATAGCTCCTACGAGCAGTACTTC. Combining the CDR3 with reference TRBV5-5 and TRBJ2-7 gives the whole variable domain DAGVTQSPTHLIKTRGQQVTLRCSPISGHKSVSWYQQVLGQGPQFIFQYYEKEERGRGNFPDRFSARQFPNYSSELNVNALLLGDSALYLCASSLDSYSSYEQYFGPGTRLTVT.

The V call is TRBV28, the J call TRBJ2-7, with 10 bases fitting TRBD2. The CDR3 has 15 residues. With V trimmed by 5 bases and J by 3 bases, 7 bases remained unmatched. Germline V gives CDR1 MDHEN, CDR2 SYDVKM. CDR3 sequence: CASSVPSGSGYEQYF. In DNA, the CDR3 is TGTGCCAGCAGTGTGCCTAGCGGGAGCGGCTACGAGCAGTACTTC.

This chain uses TRBV5-1 with TRBJ1-5, with D unresolved. The length of the CDR3 is 15 residues. Germline V gives CDR1 SGHRS, CDR2 YFSETQ. V was shortened by 0 bases and J by 0 bases, with 7 bases between the two germline ends. The CDR3 nucleotides are TGCGCCAGCAGCTTGGAGGGATATAGCAATCAGCCCCAGCATTTT. Its protein product is CASSLEGYSNQPQHF.

The genes are TRBV18 and TRBJ2-1; 7 nucleotides line up with TRBD2. The CDR3 has 16 amino acids. Germline V gene lookup returns CDR1 KGHSH and CDR2 LQKENI. V gave up 4 bases and J gave up 0 bases; unmatched junction bases: 6. CDR3 amino acids: CASSQPSGGSYNEQFF. As DNA, the CDR3 is TGTGCCAGCTCACAACCTAGCGGAGGCTCCTACAATGAGCAGTTCTTC.

There are a few counts of this clone. The genes are TRBV28 and TRBJ1-2; the D is unclear. Germline lookup yields CDR1 MDHEN and CDR2 SYDVKM. V was clipped by 4 bases and J by 0 bases, with 3 bases between them. CDR3 size: 12 residues. In DNA form, the CDR3 reads TGTGCCAGCAGTTATACTAACTATGGCTACACCTTC. This encodes CASSYTNYGYTF.

The chain joins TRBV19 to TRBJ1-2, with a possible D match to TRBD1 (5 bases). Trimming cost V 7 bases and J 7 bases, with 13 bases left between them. Germline assignment: CDR1 LNHDA and CDR2 SQIVND (reference sequence). CDR3 size: 12 residues. The CDR3 region is CASNKGPSGYTF. DNA of the CDR3: TGTGCCAGTAATAAGGGACCCTCTGGCTACACCTTC.

The chain couples TRBV19 to TRBJ2-1; 8 nucleotides align to TRBD2. The length of the CDR3 is 15 residues. The germline CDR1 and CDR2 sequences are LNHDA and SQIVND (reference sequence). Germline trimming cut 7 bases from V and 4 bases from J; bases unmatched to any gene: 9. The CDR3 DNA sequence: TGTGCCAGTAAGCTAGCGGGTCTCTCATACAATGAGCAGTTCTTC. It is translated as CASKLAGLSYNEQFF. The full variable domain, rest sourced from reference TRBV19 and TRBJ2-1, is DGGITQSPKYLFRKEGQNVTLSCEQNLNHDAMYWYRQDPGQGLRLIYYSQIVNDFQKGDIAEGYSVSREKKESFPLTVTSAQKNPTAFYLCASKLAGLSYNEQFFGPGTRLTVL.

The V gene is TRBV5-1, the J gene TRBJ1-1, with 9 bases lining up with TRBD1. This CDR3 is 16 amino acids long. Germline CDR1 reads SGHRS; CDR2 reads YFSETQ. With 0 bases clipped from V and 0 bases from J, the junction kept 3 bases outside the gene matches. The CDR3 region has the DNA TGCGCCAGCAGCTTGGTGGGACAGGGAATGAACACTGAAGCTTTCTTT. Amino acids: CASSLVGQGMNTEAFF.

About this clone: Other DNA sequences from this sample encode an identical CDR3 as well. This sequence joins TRBV5-1 and TRBJ2-1, with a tentative D call TRBD2 (5 bases). Trimming removed 0 bases at V and 1 base at J, with 8 bases between. The CDR3 contains 15 residues. CDR1 is SGHRS, CDR2 YFSETQ, per germline. CDR3 sequence (DNA): TGCGCCAGCAGCTTGGCCAGCGGTTCCTACAATGAGCAGTTCTTC. Encoded protein: CASSLASGSYNEQFF.

This chain connects TRBV15 to TRBJ2-3, with TRBD2 matching over 9 bases. V shed 4 bases and J 6 bases; nucleotides not matched to a gene: 11. Germline V gene data show CDR1 as LNHNV and CDR2 as YYDKDF (reference sequence). The CDR3 covers 16 residues. Here the CDR3 reads CATSKRLAGGHDTQYF. The CDR3 DNA sequence: TGTGCCACCAGCAAGAGGTTGGCGGGAGGGCATGATACGCAGTATTTT.

The chain employs TRBV18 and TRBJ2-5; 7 bases align to TRBD1. Losses at the gene ends were 4 bases for V and 2 bases for J; bases not matched to a gene: 7. The germline V gene has CDR1 KGHSH and CDR2 LQKENI. The CDR3 runs 15 residues. This CDR3 is CASSLRQGHQETQYF. In nucleotides, the CDR3 is TGTGCCAGCTCACTCAGACAGGGTCATCAAGAGACCCAGTACTTC.

This clone was recorded at least ten times. The rearrangement uses TRBV25-1 and TRBJ2-7; 7 bases map to TRBD2. Germline V gene sequence: CDR1 MGHDK, CDR2 SYGVNS. The CDR3 contains 13 residues. Germline trimming cut 6 bases from V and 0 bases from J; bases unmatched to any gene: 2. The CDR3 loop is CASSRDYSYEQYF. CDR3 nucleotide sequence: TGTGCCAGCAGCCGGGACTACTCCTACGAGCAGTACTTC.

This chain connects TRBV28 to TRBJ1-2; TRBD1 agrees at 8 bases. Germline V gives CDR1 MDHEN, CDR2 SYDVKM. This CDR3 has 16 residues. The junction had 12 bases not matched to a gene; V was cut back by 4 bases and J by 5 bases. CDR3 region: CASSSQIRGHHYGYTF. The CDR3 DNA is TGTGCCAGCAGTTCACAGATCAGGGGGCATCATTATGGCTACACCTTC.

Only one count was recorded for this clone. At the DNA level, this CDR3 is encoded by other sequences in the same sample as well. The CDR3 region has the DNA TGTGCCAGCAGGGGGGACAACTACAATGAGCAGTTCTTC. This translates into CASRGDNYNEQFF. The chain recombines TRBV28 with TRBJ2-1; TRBD1 might be the D (6 bases). Looked up from germline, CDR1 is MDHEN and CDR2 is SYDVKM. The CDR3 runs 13 residues. Trimming took off 6 bases at V and 3 bases at J, with 9 bases between the two ends.

V gene TRBV29-1 combines with J gene TRBJ2-1, with a possible D match to TRBD1 (8 bases). The V end was cut by 8 bases, the J end by 2 bases, with 16 bases between. There are 14 residues in the CDR3. CDR1 and CDR2 from the germline V gene are SQVTM and ANQGSEA. The CDR3 spells CSLRTGRAYNEQFF. The CDR3 coding sequence is TGCAGCCTTCGGACAGGGAGGGCCTACAATGAGCAGTTCTTC.

The chain carries TRBV28 and TRBJ2-4; D tentatively reads TRBD1 or TRBD2 (5 bases each). The CDR3 is 13 residues long. V lost 10 bases and J 9 bases, leaving 19 bases between the germline ends. In germline, CDR1 is MDHEN, CDR2 SYDVKM. DNA for the CDR3: TGTGCCATTCGCCTGGCTAGTGGGGGCATTCAGTACTTC. Its translation is CAIRLASGGIQYF.